What follows are 22 T cell receptor beta chains derived from one specimen sequenced in a study of cytomegalovirus exposure and HLA in healthy donors. PCR involved 60 Vbeta and 13 Jbeta primers. Some clones are missing from TCRdb's copy, which holds only in-frame ones; the method was immunoSEQ multiplex PCR. This sample has approximately 170,000 clones, with about 85% found just once. The sample comprised PBMCs. These receptors all come from a boy aged 2 to 10 in good health and CMV-seronegative.

V gene TRBV5-6 combines with J gene TRBJ2-7, with 10 bases that match TRBD1. V shed 4 bases and J 7 bases; nucleotides not matched to a gene: 14. Germline assignment: CDR1 SGHDT and CDR2 YYEEEE. The CDR3 has 16 residues. Here the CDR3 reads CASSLRWTGGTREQYV. CDR3 DNA: TGTGCCAGCAGCCTGCGCTGGACAGGGGGTACACGGGAGCAGTACGTC.

The chain uses TRBV5-6 and TRBJ2-5; possibly TRBD1 for D (6 bases). Germline-derived CDR1 and CDR2 are SGHDT and YYEEEE. With 4 bases removed from V and 3 bases from J, the gap between germline ends came to 22 bases. The CDR3 is made up of 17 amino acids. The CDR3 here is CASSGGLQSLVKETQYF. The CDR3 coding sequence is TGTGCCAGCAGCGGGGGCTTGCAGAGCTTGGTCAAAGAGACCCAGTACTTC.

This clone was found once. As DNA, the CDR3 is TGCAGCGTTGACGGCGGGGCTGCCTACGAGCAGTACTTC. Translating it yields CSVDGGAAYEQYF. The chain links TRBV29-1 to TRBJ2-7, with TRBD2 as a possible D gene (6 bases). V lost 3 bases and J lost 2, with 11 bases in between. The CDR3 extends over 13 amino acids. The V gene's germline CDR1 is SQVTM and CDR2 ANQGSEA.

The chain carries TRBV2 and TRBJ1-1, with 10 bases fitting TRBD1. The CDR3 runs 15 residues. The germline V gene has CDR1 SNHLY and CDR2 FYNNEI. Trimming at V came to 6 bases and at J to 6 bases, leaving 10 bases not matched to a gene. This CDR3 reads CASRHGTGVYSEAFF. The CDR3 bases are TGTGCCAGCAGGCACGGGACAGGGGTCTATTCTGAAGCTTTCTTT. Variable domain in full (rest from reference TRBV2 and TRBJ1-1): EPEVTQTPSHQVTQMGQEVILRCVPISNHLYFYWYRQILGQKVEFLVSFYNNEISEKSEIFDDQFSVERPDGSNFTLKIRSTKLEDSAMYFCASRHGTGVYSEAFFGQGTRLTVV.

This chain links TRBV11-2 with TRBJ1-5, with a possible D match to TRBD1 (6 bases). The length of the CDR3 is 17 residues. Germline CDR1 is SGHAT and CDR2 is FQNNGV. V was shortened by 1 base and J by 6 bases, with 19 bases between the two germline ends. This chain's CDR3 is CASSLGGRGAFRQPQHF. CDR3 nucleotide sequence: TGTGCCAGCAGCTTAGGTGGTCGGGGGGCGTTTCGTCAGCCCCAGCATTTT.

This chain connects TRBV28 to TRBJ2-1, with a possible D match to TRBD1 (5 bases). CDR1 and CDR2 from the germline V gene are MDHEN and SYDVKM. V lost 6 bases and J lost 0, with 15 bases in between. CDR3 length equals 16 residues. The CDR3 loop reads CASSDWGTSSYNEQFF. CDR3 DNA: TGTGCCAGCAGCGATTGGGGCACGAGCTCCTACAATGAGCAGTTCTTC.

The V gene is TRBV6-5, the J gene TRBJ2-3, with 8 bases matching TRBD2. J was trimmed by 3 bases and V by 8 bases; bases with no gene match: 7. Germline CDR1 is MNHEY and CDR2 is SVGAGI. The CDR3 length is 14 residues. DNA for the CDR3: TGTGCCAGCCGGGGGGCGGGGGGTACAGATACGCAGTATTTT. Translated: CASRGAGGTDTQYF.

The rearrangement joins TRBV6-1 to TRBJ1-2; TRBD1 might be the D (5 bases). The CDR3 consists of 14 residues. Germline CDR1 reads MNHNS; CDR2 reads SASEGT. Trimming took 5 bases from V and 5 from J, leaving 15 bases between them. For the CDR3, the DNA is TGTGCCAGCAGTCCCTCAATACAGGCATATGGCTACACCTTC. It translates to CASSPSIQAYGYTF.

The chain joins TRBV27 to TRBJ2-3; 10 bases map to TRBD2. V lost 5 bases to trimming and J lost 6 bases; unmatched junction nucleotides: 11. This CDR3 spans 16 amino acids. CDR1 and CDR2 from the germline V gene are MNHEY and SMNVEV (reference sequence). The CDR3 sequence is CASSPGWTSGADTQYF. CDR3 DNA sequence: TGTGCCAGCAGTCCGGGCTGGACTAGCGGTGCGGATACGCAGTATTTT.

This rearrangement joins TRBV27 to TRBJ2-7; TRBD1 aligns across 8 bases. Germline-derived CDR1 and CDR2 are MNHEY and SMNVEV (reference sequence). The junction had 6 bases not matched to a gene; V was cut back by 0 bases and J by 2 bases. This CDR3 region has 16 residues. Here the CDR3 reads CASSLSVGQAPYEQYF. The DNA for the CDR3 is TGTGCCAGCAGTTTATCGGTGGGACAGGCCCCCTACGAGCAGTACTTC.

The V and J genes are TRBV27 and TRBJ2-1; D is unclear. V was cut by 0 bases and J by 7 bases, with 4 bases left in between. This CDR3 spans 12 amino acids. Germline V CDR1 and CDR2: MNHEY, SMNVEV (reference sequence). In DNA form, the CDR3 reads TGTGCCAGCAGTTTATCGCGGAATGAGCAGTTCTTC. It yields the protein CASSLSRNEQFF.

CDR3 amino acids: CASSPRQGSYEQYV. In nucleotides, the CDR3 is TGTGCCAGCAGTCCACGACAGGGCTCCTACGAGCAGTACGTC. The chain is built from TRBV27 and TRBJ2-7; 7 nucleotides match TRBD1. The CDR3 is 14 amino acids. J lost 0 bases, V lost 5 bases, and 4 bases had no gene match. Germline assignment: CDR1 MNHEY and CDR2 SMNVEV (reference sequence).

The chain recombines TRBV25-1 with TRBJ2-5, with 8 positions matching TRBD2. This CDR3 has 13 residues. V dropped 6 bases and J dropped 2; count of bases not matched to a gene: 2. Germline CDR1 and CDR2: MGHDK and SYGVNS. CDR3 nucleotides: TGTGCCAGCAGATTAGCGGGACAAGAGACCCAGTACTTC. Amino acids: CASRLAGQETQYF.

The chain employs TRBV4-1 and TRBJ2-7, with 8 bases identical to TRBD1. Unmatched junction bases numbered 5, after V lost 2 bases and J lost 2 bases. Germline CDR1 MGHRA, CDR2 YSYEKL. The length of the CDR3 is 15 residues. DNA for the CDR3: TGCGCCAGCAGCCAAAACCCGGACAGGGCCTACGAGCAGTACTTC. Protein sequence: CASSQNPDRAYEQYF.

The chain has TRBV7-9 and TRBJ1-5; 10 bases are shared with TRBD1. The trim removed 4 bases at V and 6 bases at J, leaving 3 bases unmatched. Germline lookup yields CDR1 SEHNR and CDR2 FQNEAQ (reference sequence). There are 14 residues in the CDR3. The CDR3 sequence is CASSSGQGGQPQHF. CDR3 DNA sequence: TGTGCCAGCAGCTCCGGACAGGGGGGTCAGCCCCAGCATTTT.

The rearrangement uses TRBV9 and TRBJ2-3; 7 nucleotides align to TRBD1. Unmatched junction bases numbered 4, after V lost 0 bases and J lost 6 bases. Germline-derived CDR1 and CDR2 are SGDLS and YYNGEE. CDR3 length: 14 residues. DNA of the CDR3: TGTGCCAGCAGCGTAGGACAGGGACGGGATACGCAGTATTTT. This codes for CASSVGQGRDTQYF.

The V gene is TRBV4-1, the J gene TRBJ1-1, with 8 bases identical to TRBD1. The CDR3 has 13 residues. CDR1 is MGHRA, CDR2 YSYEKL, per germline. Unmatched junction bases numbered 4, after V lost 0 bases and J lost 10 bases. The CDR3, as DNA: TGCGCCAGCAGCCAAGAGCAGGGGGCACGAGCTTTCTTT. Translation: CASSQEQGARAFF.

The chain joins TRBV6-1 to TRBJ1-5; 9 bases match TRBD1. The germline gives CDR1 MNHNS, CDR2 SASEGT. The CDR3 loop spans 15 amino acids. Trimming removed 3 bases from V and 5 bases from J; junction bases left unmatched: 5. The CDR3 coding sequence is TGTGCCAGCAGTGACCCGGGACAGGGATATCAGCCCCAGCATTTT. Amino acid sequence: CASSDPGQGYQPQHF.

The V call is TRBV28, the J call TRBJ2-5, with D perhaps TRBD1 (6 bases). Trimming shortened V by 4 bases and J by 5 bases, and 11 bases separated the two germline ends. CDR1 is MDHEN and CDR2 is SYDVKM in the germline V gene. CDR3 length equals 13 residues. The CDR3, as DNA: TGTGCCAGCAGTTATTGGCAGGGGGAGACCCAGTACTTC. It translates to CASSYWQGETQYF.

This chain uses TRBV5-6 with TRBJ2-1; D is unclear. Deletions cut 1 base from V and 1 base from J, with 12 bases between. Looked up from germline, CDR1 is SGHDT and CDR2 is YYEEEE. CDR3 length: 16 amino acids. CDR3 residues: CASSLPSTSSYNEQFF. The CDR3 DNA is TGTGCCAGCAGCTTGCCAAGTACGAGTTCCTACAATGAGCAGTTCTTC.

The rearrangement uses TRBV4-1 and TRBJ2-1; TRBD1 might be the D (6 bases). Trimming cost V 2 bases and J 12 bases, with 20 bases left between them. This CDR3 has 15 residues. CDR1 and CDR2 from the germline V gene are MGHRA and YSYEKL. The CDR3 spells CASSQPTRRTEGQFF. The CDR3, as DNA: TGCGCCAGCAGCCAACCGACCCGAAGGACAGAGGGGCAGTTCTTC.

J is TRBJ2-2 and V is TRBV15, with unresolved D. From germline, CDR1 is LNHNV and CDR2 YYDKDF (reference sequence). V lost 2 bases to trimming and J lost 5 bases, with 3 bases between them. This CDR3 is built from 12 residues. CDR3 nucleotide sequence: TGTGCCACCAGCAGACGTACCGGGGAGCTGTTTTTT. It is translated as CATSRRTGELFF.